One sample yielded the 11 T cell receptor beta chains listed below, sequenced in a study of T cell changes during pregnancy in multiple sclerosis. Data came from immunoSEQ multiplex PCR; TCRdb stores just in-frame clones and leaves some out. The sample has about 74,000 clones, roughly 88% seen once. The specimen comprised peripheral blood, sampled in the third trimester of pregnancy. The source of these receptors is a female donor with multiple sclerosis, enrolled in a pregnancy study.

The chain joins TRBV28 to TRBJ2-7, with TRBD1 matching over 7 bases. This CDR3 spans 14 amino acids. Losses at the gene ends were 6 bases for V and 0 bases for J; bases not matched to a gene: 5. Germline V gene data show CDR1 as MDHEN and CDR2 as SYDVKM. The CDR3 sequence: CASSATGRSYEQYF. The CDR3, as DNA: TGTGCCAGCAGCGCGACAGGGCGCTCCTACGAGCAGTACTTC. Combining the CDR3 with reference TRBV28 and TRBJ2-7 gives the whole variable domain DVKVTQSSRYLVKRTGEKVFLECVQDMDHENMFWYRQDPGLGLRLIYFSYDVKMKEKGDIPEGYSVSREKKERFSLILESASTNQTSMYLCASSATGRSYEQYFGPGTRLTVT.

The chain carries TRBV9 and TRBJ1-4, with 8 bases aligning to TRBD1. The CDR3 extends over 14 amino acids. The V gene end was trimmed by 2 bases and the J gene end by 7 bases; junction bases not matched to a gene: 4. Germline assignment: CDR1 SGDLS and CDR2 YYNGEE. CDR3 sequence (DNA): TGTGCCAGCAGCGTTGGACAGGGATTTGAAAAACTGTTTTTT. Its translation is CASSVGQGFEKLFF.

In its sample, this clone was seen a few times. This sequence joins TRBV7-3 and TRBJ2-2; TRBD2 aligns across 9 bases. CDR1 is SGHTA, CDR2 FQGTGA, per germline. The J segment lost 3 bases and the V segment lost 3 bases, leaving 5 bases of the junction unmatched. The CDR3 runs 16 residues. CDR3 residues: CASSLRGGLDTGELFF. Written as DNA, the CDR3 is TGTGCCAGCAGCTTGCGGGGGGGCTTGGACACCGGGGAGCTGTTTTTT.

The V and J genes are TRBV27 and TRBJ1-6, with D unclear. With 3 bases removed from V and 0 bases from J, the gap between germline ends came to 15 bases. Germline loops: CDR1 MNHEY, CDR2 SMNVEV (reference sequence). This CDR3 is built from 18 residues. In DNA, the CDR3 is TGTGCCAGCAGTTTTAAGCCGAACCCTAGCTCCTATAATTCACCCCTCCACTTT. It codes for CASSFKPNPSSYNSPLHF.

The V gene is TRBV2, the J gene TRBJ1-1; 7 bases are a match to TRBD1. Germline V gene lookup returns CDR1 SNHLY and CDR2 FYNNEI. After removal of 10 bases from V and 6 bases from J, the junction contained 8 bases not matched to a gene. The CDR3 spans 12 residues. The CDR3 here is CATRGGASEAFF. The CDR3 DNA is TGTGCCACCAGGGGGGGGGCTTCTGAAGCTTTCTTT. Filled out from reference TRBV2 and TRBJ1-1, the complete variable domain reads EPEVTQTPSHQVTQMGQEVILRCVPISNHLYFYWYRQILGQKVEFLVSFYNNEISEKSEIFDDQFSVERPDGSNFTLKIRSTKLEDSAMYFCATRGGASEAFFGQGTRLTVV.

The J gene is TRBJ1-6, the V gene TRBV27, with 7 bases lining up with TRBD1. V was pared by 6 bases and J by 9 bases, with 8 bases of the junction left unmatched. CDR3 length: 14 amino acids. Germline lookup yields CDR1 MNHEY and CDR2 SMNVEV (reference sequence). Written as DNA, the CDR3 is TGTGCCAGCAGCATACAGGGGTCAGGTTCACCCCTCCACTTT. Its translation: CASSIQGSGSPLHF.

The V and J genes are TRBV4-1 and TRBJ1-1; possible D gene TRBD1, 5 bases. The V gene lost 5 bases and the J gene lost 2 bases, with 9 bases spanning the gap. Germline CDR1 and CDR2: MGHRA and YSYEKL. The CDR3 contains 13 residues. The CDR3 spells CASSTGGNTEAFF. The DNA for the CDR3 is TGCGCCAGCAGCACAGGTGGTAACACTGAAGCTTTCTTT.

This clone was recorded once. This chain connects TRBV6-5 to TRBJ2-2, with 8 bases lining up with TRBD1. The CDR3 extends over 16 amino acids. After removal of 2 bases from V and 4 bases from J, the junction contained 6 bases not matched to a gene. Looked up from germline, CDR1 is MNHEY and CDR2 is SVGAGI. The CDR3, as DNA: TGTGCCAGCAGTTACCAGGGACAGGCGATCACCGGGGAGCTGTTTTTT. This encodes CASSYQGQAITGELFF.

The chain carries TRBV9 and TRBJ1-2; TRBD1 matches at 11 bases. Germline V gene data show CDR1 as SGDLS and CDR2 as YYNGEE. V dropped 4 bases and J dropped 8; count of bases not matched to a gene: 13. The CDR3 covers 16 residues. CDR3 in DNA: TGTGCCAGCAGCTCCCGGACAGGGGGCGCAGATCGGGGCTACACCTTC. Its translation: CASSSRTGGADRGYTF.

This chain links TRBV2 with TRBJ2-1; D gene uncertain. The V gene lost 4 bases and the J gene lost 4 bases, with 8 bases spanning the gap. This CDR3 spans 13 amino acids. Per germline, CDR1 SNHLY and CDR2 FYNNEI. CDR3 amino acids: CASSVTSYNEQFF. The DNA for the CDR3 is TGTGCCAGCAGTGTAACTTCATACAATGAGCAGTTCTTC.

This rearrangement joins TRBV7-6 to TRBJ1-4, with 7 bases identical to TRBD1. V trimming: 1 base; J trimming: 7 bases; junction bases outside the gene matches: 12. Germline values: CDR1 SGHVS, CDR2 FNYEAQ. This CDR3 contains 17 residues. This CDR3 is CASSLGQPGGGGEKLFF. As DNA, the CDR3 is TGTGCCAGCAGCTTAGGGCAGCCAGGGGGTGGAGGTGAAAAACTGTTTTTT. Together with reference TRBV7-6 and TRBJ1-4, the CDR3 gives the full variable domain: GAGVSQSPRYKVTKRGQDVALRCDPISGHVSLYWYRQALGQGPEFLTYFNYEAQQDKSGLPNDRFSAERPEGSISTLTIQRTEQRDSAMYRCASSLGQPGGGGEKLFFGSGTQLSVL.